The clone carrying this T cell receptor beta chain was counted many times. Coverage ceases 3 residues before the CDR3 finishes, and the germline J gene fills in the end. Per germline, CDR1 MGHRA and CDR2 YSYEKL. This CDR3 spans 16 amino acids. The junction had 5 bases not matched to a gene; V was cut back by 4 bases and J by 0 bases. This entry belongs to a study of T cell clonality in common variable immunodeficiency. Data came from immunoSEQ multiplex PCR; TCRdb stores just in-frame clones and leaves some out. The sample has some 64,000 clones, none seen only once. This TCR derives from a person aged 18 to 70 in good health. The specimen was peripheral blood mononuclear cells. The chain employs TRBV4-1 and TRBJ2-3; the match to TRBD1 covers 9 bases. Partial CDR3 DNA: TGCGCCAGCAGCCCGACAGGGGGAACTAGCACAGATACG. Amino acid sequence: CASSPTGGTSTDT. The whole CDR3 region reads CASSPTGGTSTDTQYF.